A selection of T cell receptor beta chains follows, all from one sample in a study of shared clonotypes between healthy human individuals. Using immunoSEQ multiplex PCR, the repertoire was profiled, and TCRdb retains in-frame clones only, with some absent. The table includes some 980,000 clones, less than 85% detected once. The sample consisted of memory CD4+ T cells sorted from blood. Receptor source: a man younger than 35 in good health. CDR3s include the opening cysteine and the closing phenylalanine or tryptophan. D genes are given only for firm matches. Only some rows state a clone size, as once, few, many or a class for expanded clones.

TRBJ2-1	TRBD2	TRBV10-3	.	TGTGCCATCAGGTACCTAGCGGGGGACAATGAGCAGTTCTTC	CAIRYLAGDNEQFF
TRBJ2-7	.	TRBV5-1	.	TGCGCCAGCAGCTTGGCTTTGGTAACCTACGAGCAGTACTTC	CASSLALVTYEQYF
TRBJ2-7	TRBD2	TRBV30	.	TGTGCCTGGAGTGCGGGGCTAGCGGAGTCCTACGAGCAGTACTTC	CAWSAGLAESYEQYF
TRBJ1-6	.	TRBV6-5	.	TGTGCCAGCACAGATCGGGGTAATTCACCCCTCCACTTT	CASTDRGNSPLHF
TRBJ2-7	.	TRBV7-2	.	TGTGCCAGCAGCTTATGGGCAGGGCCGACCTCCTACGAGCAGTACTTC	CASSLWAGPTSYEQYF
TRBJ2-3	TRBD2	TRBV5-4	.	TGTGCCAGCAGCTTGAAACTAGCGGGGGGGCAAGATACGCAGTATTTT	CASSLKLAGGQDTQYF
TRBJ2-2	.	TRBV4-3	few	TGCGCCAGCAGCCAAGATTGGGTAGGGGGAGCGAGTCCTGGGGCGCGGACCGGGGAGCTGTTTTTT	CASSQDWVGGASPGARTGELFF
TRBJ2-1	.	TRBV4-1	once	TGCGCCAGCAGCCCTACTTGGGGGCGGAATGAGCAGTTCTTC	CASSPTWGRNEQFF
TRBJ2-7	.	TRBV2	.	TGTGCCAGCAGTGAGGCGGGCTGGGAGCAGTACTTC	CASSEAGWEQYF
TRBJ1-2	TRBD1	TRBV27	.	TGTGCCAGCAGTCCGCGGACAGGGGTGCATGGCTACACCTTC	CASSPRTGVHGYTF
TRBJ1-5	.	TRBV7-9	once	TGTGCCAGCTCTCTGGGACCTAGCAATCAGCCCCAGCATTTT	CASSLGPSNQPQHF
TRBJ1-5	.	TRBV7-8	.	TGTGCCAGCAGCTTGGGGCTGGATTTAGGGCCCCAGCATTTT	CASSLGLDLGPQHF
TRBJ1-4	.	TRBV27	once	TGTGCCAGCAGTTTATTTCGGGCAACTAATGAAAAACTGTTTTTT	CASSLFRATNEKLFF
TRBJ1-6	.	TRBV6-1	.	TGTGCCAGCAGTGAAGGACTCGTTTCACCCCTCCACTTT	CASSEGLVSPLHF
TRBJ1-3	TRBD1	TRBV7-2	.	TGTGCCAGCAGCCGGACAGGGACTGGAAACACCATATATTTT	CASSRTGTGNTIYF
TRBJ1-5	TRBD1	TRBV10-3	.	TGTGCCAGCACAGGGGGGGGAAATCAGCCCCAGCATTTT	CASTGGGNQPQHF
TRBJ2-3	TRBD2	TRBV10-1	.	TGCGCCAGCAAACCAGCAGCGGGAGATTTGGTGGGAGATACGCAGTATTTT	CASKPAAGDLVGDTQYF
TRBJ2-1	TRBD2	TRBV11-2	.	TGTGCCAGCAGCGACCGGACTAGCGGGTTAGATGAGCAGTTCTTC	CASSDRTSGLDEQFF
TRBJ1-2	TRBD1	TRBV11-2	.	TGTGCCAGCAGCTTAACGCGGACAGGGGATGGCTACACCTTC	CASSLTRTGDGYTF
TRBJ1-2	.	TRBV12-5	.	TGTGCTAGTGGTTTCCAACGGACGGGTGGCTACACCTTC	CASGFQRTGGYTF
TRBJ2-7	.	TRBV5-4	once	TGTGCCAGCAGCCGAAATCCGGCCTACGAGCAGTACTTC	CASSRNPAYEQYF
TRBJ2-3	.	TRBV4-3	.	TGCGCCAGCAGCCAAGAACCCCAAGGCGCGGGGGCAAATACGCAGTATTTT	CASSQEPQGAGANTQYF
TRBJ2-7	TRBD1	TRBV5-1	few	TGCGCCAGCAAAAGACAGGGGGCAAGCTCAGGGGAGCAGTACTTC	CASKRQGASSGEQYF
TRBJ1-6	TRBD1	TRBV6-5	.	TGTGCCAGCAGTCGGGACAGGGGAAACTCACCCCTCCACTTT	CASSRDRGNSPLHF
TRBJ2-5	.	TRBV19	once	TGTGCCAGTAGTCCTTCCAGGGGAATCCAAGAGACCCAGTACTTC	CASSPSRGIQETQYF
TRBJ1-5	.	TRBV29-1	.	TGCAGCGTGTCCTATGAGTTTAGCAATCAGCCCCAGCATTTT	CSVSYEFSNQPQHF
TRBJ1-5	.	TRBV10-3	.	TGTGCCAGCGACTGGGGGGGTAGCAATCAGCCCCAGCATTTT	CASDWGGSNQPQHF
TRBJ1-1	.	TRBV18	.	TGTGCCAGCTCAAGCTGGACAGAGAACACTGAAGCTTTCTTT	CASSSWTENTEAFF
TRBJ2-2	.	TRBV7-7	once	TGTGCTAGCAGCTTAGCGAAGGCTACCGGGGAGCTGTTTTTT	CASSLAKATGELFF
TRBJ2-7	TRBD2	TRBV10-3	.	TGTGCCATCAGTGGGGTAGCGGGGGGGACTCAGTACTTC	CAISGVAGGTQYF
TRBJ1-4	TRBD1	TRBV28	.	TGTGCCAGCAGTCCCCTCGGGACAGCTAATGAAAAACTGTTTTTT	CASSPLGTANEKLFF
TRBJ2-3	TRBD2	TRBV5-1	.	TGCGCCAGCAGCACCTTAGCGGGGGCCACAGATACGCAGTATTTT	CASSTLAGATDTQYF
TRBJ1-5	.	TRBV30	.	TGTGCCTGGAGTGTAGTCGGTGGAGATCAGCCCCAGCATTTT	CAWSVVGGDQPQHF
TRBJ2-5	.	TRBV5-1	.	TGCGCCAGCAGCTTTATATTGGCGGAGACCCAGTACTTC	CASSFILAETQYF
TRBJ2-5	.	TRBV19	many	TGTGCCAGTAGTACCCATACTAGTTCGGAGACCCAGTACTTC	CASSTHTSSETQYF
TRBJ1-6	TRBD1	TRBV4-3	.	TGCGCCAGCAGCCACCTTGGACAGGGGGTTGGAAATTCACCCCTCCACTTT	CASSHLGQGVGNSPLHF
TRBJ2-3	TRBD2	TRBV28	.	TGTGCCAGCAGATCCCGACGGGGGGACACAGATACGCAGTATTTT	CASRSRRGDTDTQYF
TRBJ1-4	.	TRBV10-3	few	TGTGCCATCAGTGATACATTAGGGGAAAAACTGTTTTTT	CAISDTLGEKLFF
TRBJ1-5	.	TRBV5-1	few	TGCGCCAGCAAAGAGGGGCAGGGAGGCAATCAGCCCCAGCATTTT	CASKEGQGGNQPQHF
TRBJ1-1	TRBD1	TRBV18	few	TGTGCCAGCCGGACAGGTTTGAACACTGAAGCTTTCTTT	CASRTGLNTEAFF
TRBJ2-7	TRBD1	TRBV10-1	.	TGCGCCAGCAGTGAGGGACAGGGGATCGACGAGCAGTACTTC	CASSEGQGIDEQYF
TRBJ2-5	.	TRBV9	.	TGTGCCAGCAGCTCGACTAGTGCCCAAGAGACCCAGTACTTC	CASSSTSAQETQYF
TRBJ2-7	TRBD2	TRBV7-9	.	TGTGCCATCATAGGTGTCGGGAGGGCCCAGCAGTACTTC	CAIIGVGRAQQYF
TRBJ1-5	TRBD1	TRBV10-2	.	TGCGCCAGCAAGGGACAGGCATCCCAGCCCCAGCATTTT	CASKGQASQPQHF